This TCR beta chain originates from a study of tumor-infiltrating lymphocytes in oesophageal squamous cell carcinoma. The CDR3 has 14 amino acids. From germline, CDR1 is WNHNN and CDR2 SYGVQD (reference sequence). Trimming pared 4 bases from V and 0 bases from J, leaving 6 bases between. TCRdb ran MiXCR on the PCR reads and lists one entry per CDR3 protein. The data contain tens of thousands of distinct CDR3 sequences, approximately 34% of them singletons. The receptor's source is a female donor with esophageal squamous cell carcinoma. This chain uses TRBV10-1 with TRBJ2-2, with D uncertain. The specimen sequenced was esophageal tumor tissue. The DNA of the CDR3 is TGCGCCAGCAGTGCTCCCACGAACACCGGGGAGCTGTTTTTT. Translating it yields CASSAPTNTGELFF.